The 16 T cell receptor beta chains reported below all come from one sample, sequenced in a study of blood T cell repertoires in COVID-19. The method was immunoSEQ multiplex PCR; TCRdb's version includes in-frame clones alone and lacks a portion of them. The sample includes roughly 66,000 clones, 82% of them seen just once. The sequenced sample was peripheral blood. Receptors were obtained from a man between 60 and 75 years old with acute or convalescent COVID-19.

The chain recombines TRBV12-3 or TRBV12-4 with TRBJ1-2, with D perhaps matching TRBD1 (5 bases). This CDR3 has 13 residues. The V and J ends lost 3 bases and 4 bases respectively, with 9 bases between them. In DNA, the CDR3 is TGTGCCAGCAGTTTCATGGGGGGCTATGGCTACACCTTC. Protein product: CASSFMGGYGYTF.

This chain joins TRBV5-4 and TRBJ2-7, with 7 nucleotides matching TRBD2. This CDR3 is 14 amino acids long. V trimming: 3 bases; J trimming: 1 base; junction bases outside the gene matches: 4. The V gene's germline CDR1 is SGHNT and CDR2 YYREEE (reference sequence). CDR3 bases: TGTGCCAGCAGCTCGGGGACTACATCCTACGAGCAGTACTTC. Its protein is CASSSGTTSYEQYF.

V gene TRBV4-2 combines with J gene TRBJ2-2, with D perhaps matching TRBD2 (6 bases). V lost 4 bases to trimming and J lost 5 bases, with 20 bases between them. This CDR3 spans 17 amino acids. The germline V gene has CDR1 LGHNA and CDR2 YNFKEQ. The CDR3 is CASSLRTGDPRTGELFF. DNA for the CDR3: TGTGCCAGCAGCCTTCGAACGGGAGACCCTAGGACCGGGGAGCTGTTTTTT.

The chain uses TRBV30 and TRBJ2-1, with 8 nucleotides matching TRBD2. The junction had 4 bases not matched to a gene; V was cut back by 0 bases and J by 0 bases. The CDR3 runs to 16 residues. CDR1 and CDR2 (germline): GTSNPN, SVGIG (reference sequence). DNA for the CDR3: TGTGCCTGGAGTGTACAGCGGGGGAGCTCCTACAATGAGCAGTTCTTC. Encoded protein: CAWSVQRGSSYNEQFF.

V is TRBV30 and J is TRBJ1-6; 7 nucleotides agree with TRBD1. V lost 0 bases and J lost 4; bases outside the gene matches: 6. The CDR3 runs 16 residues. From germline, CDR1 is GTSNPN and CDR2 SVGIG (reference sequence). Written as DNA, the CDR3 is TGTGCCTGGAGTGTTGGGGGACAGTATTATAATTCACCCCTCCACTTT. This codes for CAWSVGGQYYNSPLHF.

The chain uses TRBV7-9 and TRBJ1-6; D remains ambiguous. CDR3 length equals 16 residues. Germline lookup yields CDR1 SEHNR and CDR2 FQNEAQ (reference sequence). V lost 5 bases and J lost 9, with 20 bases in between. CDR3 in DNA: TGTGCCAGCAGCCGAGTTAGACCCGAGGGTATTTCACCCCTCCACTTT. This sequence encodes CASSRVRPEGISPLHF.

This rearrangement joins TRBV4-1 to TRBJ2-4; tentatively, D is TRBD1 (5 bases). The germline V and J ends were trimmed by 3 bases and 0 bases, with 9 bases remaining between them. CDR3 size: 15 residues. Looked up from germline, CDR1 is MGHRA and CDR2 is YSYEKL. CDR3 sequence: CASSQTALAKNIQYF. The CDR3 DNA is TGCGCCAGCAGCCAGACAGCCTTAGCCAAAAACATTCAGTACTTC.

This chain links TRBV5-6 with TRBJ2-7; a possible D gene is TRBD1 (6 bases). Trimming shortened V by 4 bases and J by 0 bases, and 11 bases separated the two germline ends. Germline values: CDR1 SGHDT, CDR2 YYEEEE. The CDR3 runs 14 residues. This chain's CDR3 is CASSGTHSSYEQYV. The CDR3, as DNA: TGTGCCAGCAGCGGGACACATAGCTCCTACGAGCAGTACGTC.

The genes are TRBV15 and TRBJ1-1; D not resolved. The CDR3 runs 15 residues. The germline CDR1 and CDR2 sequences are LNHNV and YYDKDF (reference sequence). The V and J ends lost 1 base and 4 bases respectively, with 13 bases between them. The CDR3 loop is CATSRGWAPSTEAFF. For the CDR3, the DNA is TGTGCCACCAGCAGAGGTTGGGCCCCCTCCACTGAAGCTTTCTTT. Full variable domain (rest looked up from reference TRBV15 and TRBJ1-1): DAMVIQNPRYQVTQFGKPVTLSCSQTLNHNVMYWYQQKSSQAPKLLFHYYDKDFNNEADTPDNFQSRRPNTSFCFLDIRSPGLGDTAMYLCATSRGWAPSTEAFFGQGTRLTVV.

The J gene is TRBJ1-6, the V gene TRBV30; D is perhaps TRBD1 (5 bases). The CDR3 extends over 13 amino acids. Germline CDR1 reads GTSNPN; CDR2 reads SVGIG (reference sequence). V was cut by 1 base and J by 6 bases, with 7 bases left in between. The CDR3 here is CAWSGQLNSPLHF. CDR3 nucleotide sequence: TGTGCCTGGAGTGGACAGCTTAATTCACCCCTCCACTTT.

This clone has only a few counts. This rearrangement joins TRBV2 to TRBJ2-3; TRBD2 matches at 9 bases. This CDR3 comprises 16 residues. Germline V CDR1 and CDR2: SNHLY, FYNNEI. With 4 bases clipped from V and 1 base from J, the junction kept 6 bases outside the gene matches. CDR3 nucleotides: TGTGCCAGCAGTGGCCCAGCGGGGGGTGGCACAGATACGCAGTATTTT. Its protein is CASSGPAGGGTDTQYF.

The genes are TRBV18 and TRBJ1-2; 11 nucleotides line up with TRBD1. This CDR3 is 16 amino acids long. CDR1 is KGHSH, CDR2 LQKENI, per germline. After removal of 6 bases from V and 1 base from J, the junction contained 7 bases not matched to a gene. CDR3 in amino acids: CASSRGGTGGNYGYTF. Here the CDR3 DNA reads TGTGCCAGCTCCCGAGGAGGGACAGGGGGTAACTATGGCTACACCTTC.

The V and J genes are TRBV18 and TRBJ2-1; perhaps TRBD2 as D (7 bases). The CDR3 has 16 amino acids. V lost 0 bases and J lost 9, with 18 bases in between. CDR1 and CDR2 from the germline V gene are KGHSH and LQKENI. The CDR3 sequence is CASSPPAGGPGGEQFF. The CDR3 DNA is TGTGCCAGCTCACCACCGGCTGGGGGGCCGGGGGGTGAGCAGTTCTTC.

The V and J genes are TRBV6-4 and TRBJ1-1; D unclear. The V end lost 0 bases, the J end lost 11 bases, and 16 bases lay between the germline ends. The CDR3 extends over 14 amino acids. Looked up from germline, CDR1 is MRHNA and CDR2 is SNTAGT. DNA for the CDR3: TGTGCCAGCAGTGACTCGACGGAGTCACCATGGGCTTTCTTT. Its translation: CASSDSTESPWAFF.

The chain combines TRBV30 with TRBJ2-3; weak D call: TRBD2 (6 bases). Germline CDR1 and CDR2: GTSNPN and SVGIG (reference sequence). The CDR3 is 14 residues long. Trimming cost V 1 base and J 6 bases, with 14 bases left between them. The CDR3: CAWSGKGLGDTQYF. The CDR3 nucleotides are TGTGCCTGGAGTGGTAAGGGACTCGGGGATACGCAGTATTTT.

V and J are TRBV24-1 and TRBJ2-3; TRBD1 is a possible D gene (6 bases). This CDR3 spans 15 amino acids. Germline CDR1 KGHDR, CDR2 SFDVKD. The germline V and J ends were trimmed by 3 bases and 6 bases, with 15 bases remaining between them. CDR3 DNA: TGTGCCACCAGTGATAGCAGGGGAATAGTGGATACGCAGTATTTT. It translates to CATSDSRGIVDTQYF.